This T cell receptor (beta chain) was identified in a study of OX40 agonist ivuxolimab in advanced cancers. The CDR3 runs to 13 residues. Germline loops: CDR1 SEHNR, CDR2 FQNEAQ (reference sequence). J gave up 3 bases and V 4 bases, and 2 bases lay outside the gene matches. The repertoire was sequenced with immunoSEQ multiplex PCR; TCRdb's copy has only in-frame clones and lacks some. The repertoire has roughly 55,000 clones, about 90% of them found once; the top ten carry over 9.5%. The sequence derives from an adult with an advanced solid tumor such as melanoma, head and neck, liver or kidney cancer. The V call is TRBV7-9, the J call TRBJ2-5; 7 bases align to TRBD1. The sequences come from CD4+ or CD8+ T cells sorted from blood, collected in a trial of the OX40 agonist ivuxolimab. CDR3 residues: CASSWGQKETQYF. The CDR3 region has the DNA TGTGCCAGCAGCTGGGGACAGAAAGAGACCCAGTACTTC.